The TCR beta chain under discussion was sequenced for a study of neurological immune-mediated disorders. Time point meaning: technical triplicate 3. 2 million unsorted PBMCs were stored in RNAlater at -80 °C before RNA extraction. A 10-nucleotide random UMI tagged transcripts in template-switch 5'RACE cDNA synthesis. Via MiXCR, TCRdb re-called the 5' RACE reads, giving one row per CDR3 protein. The sample has nearly 45,000 distinct CDR3 sequences, approximately 21% seen once. This clonotype was observed at least ten times. Trimming took off 0 bases at V and 7 bases at J, with 9 bases between the two ends. The CDR3 contains 12 residues. The germline V gene encodes CDR1 SQVTM and CDR2 ANQGSEA.

The rearrangement links TRBV29-1 to TRBJ1-1; the D gene is possibly TRBD1 (5 bases). Sequenced material: PBMCs. This clonotype was obtained from a man aged 55 to 69 with HTLV-1-associated myelopathy (HAM/TSP). The CDR3 region has the DNA TGCAGCGTTGAAGACAGACAGTTTGAAGCTTTCTTT. Its protein is CSVEDRQFEAFF.